The 9 T cell receptor beta chains below all came from one sample that was sequenced in a study of post-analysis software for immune sequencing data. Study outcomes and limitations: Compared with controls, patients had more of about 5 TRBV segments, including TRBV5-6, TRBV5-1 and TRBV20-1.

cDNA libraries of TCR beta carried unique molecular identifiers. TCRdb re-derived calls from the PCR reads in MiXCR, one entry per CDR3 protein. The table shows roughly 800,000 distinct CDR3 sequences, with about 57% occurring only once. The antigens for these receptors are not known. Sequencing used blood. The receptors were gathered from a girl between 5 and 17 years old with multiple sclerosis.

This clonotype was picked up a small number of times. The chain couples TRBV4-2 to TRBJ1-1; D gene uncertain. Germline CDR1 LGHNA, CDR2 YNFKEQ. This CDR3 contains 15 residues. The germline V and J ends were trimmed by 0 bases and 1 base, with 9 bases remaining between them. This chain's CDR3 is CASSQENLPNTEAFF. The CDR3 bases are TGTGCCAGCAGCCAAGAGAATCTTCCGAACACTGAAGCTTTCTTT.

CDR3 DNA: TGTGCCAGCAGCTTAGGGTCGGGGATTGGAGAAAAACTGTTTTTT. This sequence encodes CASSLGSGIGEKLFF. V usage is TRBV7-8 and J usage is TRBJ1-4; D not certain. Germline CDR1 is SGHVS and CDR2 is FQNEAQ. The CDR3 covers 15 residues. The ends were cut back, 1 base at V and 8 bases at J, with 14 bases in the middle. The full variable domain, in which reference TRBV7-8 and TRBJ1-4 provide the parts outside the CDR3, is GAGVSQSPRYKVAKRGQDVALRCDPISGHVSLFWYQQALGQGPEFLTYFQNEAQLDKSGLPSDRFFAERPEGSVSTLKIQRTQQEDSAVYLCASSLGSGIGEKLFFGSGTQLSVL.

The genes are TRBV7-2 and TRBJ2-7, with 9 bases matching TRBD1. This CDR3 comprises 18 residues. The ends lost 2 bases at V and 3 bases at J; junction bases unmatched: 14. The germline gives CDR1 SGHTA, CDR2 FQGNSA. The CDR3 spells CASSLTGQGIFGRYEQYF. The CDR3 DNA sequence: TGTGCCAGCAGCTTAACGGGACAGGGAATCTTCGGGCGCTACGAGCAGTACTTC.

The chain has TRBV5-1 and TRBJ1-2, with 7 bases matching TRBD1. The junction had 7 bases not matched to a gene; V was cut back by 4 bases and J by 7 bases. CDR1 is SGHRS, CDR2 YFSETQ, per germline. The CDR3 runs 13 residues. DNA of the CDR3: TGCGCCAGCAGCGAAACAGGGGAGAGTGGCTACACCTTC. As protein: CASSETGESGYTF.

The rearrangement joins TRBV20-1 to TRBJ1-2; 8 bases map to TRBD1. The CDR3 is 12 residues long. V dropped 6 bases and J dropped 8; count of bases not matched to a gene: 8. Per germline, CDR1 DFQATT and CDR2 SNEGSKA (reference sequence). CDR3 bases: TGCAGTGCAGATGGACAGGGCGGAGGCTACACCTTC. Protein sequence: CSADGQGGGYTF.

The V call is TRBV12-3 or TRBV12-4, the J call TRBJ2-7; 10 bases are a match to TRBD1. Trimming at V came to 7 bases and at J to 1 base, leaving 7 bases not matched to a gene. This CDR3 contains 15 residues. CDR3 bases: TGTGCCAGCAACACGGCGGGACAGGGGTCCTACGAGCAGTACTTC. This encodes CASNTAGQGSYEQYF.

V usage is TRBV10-3 and J usage is TRBJ2-3; the match to TRBD2 covers 8 bases. The germline V gene has CDR1 ENHRY and CDR2 SYGVKD. The junction had 10 bases not matched to a gene; V was cut back by 4 bases and J by 4 bases. The CDR3 runs to 16 residues. CDR3 bases: TGTGCCATCAGTGGAGGGCCGGGACTAGAGTCAGATACGCAGTATTTT. This encodes CAISGGPGLESDTQYF.

The V call is TRBV5-1, the J call TRBJ2-1; 9 nucleotides match TRBD1. V trimming: 0 bases; J trimming: 8 bases; junction bases outside the gene matches: 6. CDR1 is SGHRS and CDR2 is YFSETQ in the germline V gene. This CDR3 contains 15 residues. As DNA, the CDR3 is TGCGCCAGCAGCTTGGACGGGACAGGGTTGTATGAGCAGTTCTTC. Protein: CASSLDGTGLYEQFF.

The gene calls are TRBV6-5 and TRBJ1-2, with D possibly being TRBD1 (5 bases). Germline V gene sequence: CDR1 MNHEY, CDR2 SVGAGI. The CDR3 length is 16 residues. The V end lost 4 bases, the J end lost 0 bases, and 15 bases lay between the germline ends. The CDR3 DNA is TGTGCCAGCAGTTCTGGACATCGTGGAGCTAACTATGGCTACACCTTC. Translated, it gives CASSSGHRGANYGYTF.